This entry lists 15 T cell receptor beta chains sequenced from one sample in a study of T-cell memory formation after mild COVID-19. MiXCR, applied by TCRdb to the 5' RACE reads, yields one record per CDR3 protein. The sample carries 350,000 to 500,000 distinct CDR3 sequences, more than 20% recorded once. Material for sequencing was PBMCs or a T cell subset sorted from them (not recorded which). Source of these receptors: an adult woman who had mild COVID-19 (a few samples of this study predate the infection). Cell type and time point are not known.

This clonotype has just one count. The chain is built from TRBV29-1 and TRBJ2-3, with 7 bases aligning to TRBD1. Per the germline V gene, CDR1 is SQVTM and CDR2 is ANQGSEA. The CDR3 extends over 13 amino acids. The ends lost 4 bases at V and 1 base at J; junction bases unmatched: 2. Here the CDR3 DNA reads TGCAGCGTTGGTACAGGGGGCACAGATACGCAGTATTTT. It translates to CSVGTGGTDTQYF.

This clonotype showed up just a few times. The V gene is TRBV6-5, the J gene TRBJ2-3; D tentatively fits TRBD1 or TRBD2 (7 bases each). The length of the CDR3 is 15 residues. The germline gives CDR1 MNHEY, CDR2 SVGAGI. V was clipped by 7 bases and J by 4 bases, with 18 bases between them. The CDR3: CASTWGGQGADTQYF. CDR3 coding DNA: TGTGCCAGCACGTGGGGGGGCCAGGGGGCAGATACGCAGTATTTT.

The rearrangement links TRBV30 to TRBJ2-2; no reliable D call. Germline-derived CDR1 and CDR2 are GTSNPN and SVGIG (reference sequence). V lost 1 base, J lost 2 bases, and 5 bases lay in between. The CDR3 covers 13 residues. CDR3 loop: CAWSAGNTGELFF. The DNA of the CDR3 is TGTGCCTGGAGTGCAGGAAACACCGGGGAGCTGTTTTTT. Variable domain in full (rest from reference TRBV30 and TRBJ2-2): SQTIHQWPATLVQPVGSPLSLECTVEGTSNPNLYWYRQAAGRGLQLLFYSVGIGQISSEVPQNLSASRPQDRQFILSSKKLLLSDSGFYLCAWSAGNTGELFFGEGSRLTVL.

The V gene is TRBV5-1, the J gene TRBJ2-5; D is possibly TRBD2 (5 bases). V dropped 0 bases and J dropped 5 bases, with 17 bases sitting between them. Germline-derived CDR1 and CDR2 are SGHRS and YFSETQ. CDR3 length equals 16 residues. Here the CDR3 reads CASSLAPGSELETQYF. The CDR3 nucleotides are TGCGCCAGCAGCTTGGCCCCGGGATCGGAGCTGGAGACCCAGTACTTC.

The gene calls are TRBV7-9 and TRBJ2-7; maybe TRBD1 (6 bases). Trimming removed 0 bases from V and 2 bases from J, with 11 bases in between. The CDR3 contains 15 residues. The germline gives CDR1 SEHNR, CDR2 FQNEAQ (reference sequence). The CDR3 DNA reads TGTGCCAGCAGCTTAGCTACAGGGCGTCCCTACGAGCAGTACTTC. Protein product: CASSLATGRPYEQYF. Based on the CDR3 plus reference TRBV7-9 and TRBJ2-7, the full variable domain is DTGVSQNPRHKITKRGQNVTFRCDPISEHNRLYWYRQTLGQGPEFLTYFQNEAQLEKSRLLSDRFSAERPKGSFSTLEIQRTEQGDSAMYLCASSLATGRPYEQYFGPGTRLTVT.

The CDR3 loop reads CSARALLAGLYEQYF. In DNA, the CDR3 is TGCAGTGCTAGAGCCCTACTAGCGGGCCTTTACGAGCAGTACTTC. The chain recombines TRBV20-1 with TRBJ2-7; 9 bases map to TRBD2. With 1 base clipped from V and 4 bases from J, the junction kept 8 bases outside the gene matches. Germline V gene data show CDR1 as DFQATT and CDR2 as SNEGSKA (reference sequence). CDR3 length: 15 amino acids.

This chain links TRBV18 with TRBJ2-2; weak D call: TRBD2 (6 bases). CDR3 length: 15 amino acids. V was trimmed by 3 bases and J by 7 bases, leaving 15 bases between them. Per germline, CDR1 KGHSH and CDR2 LQKENI. CDR3 region: CASSPRGGEIGELFF. The CDR3 bases are TGTGCCAGCTCACCTCGTGGAGGGGAGATCGGGGAGCTGTTTTTT. Full variable domain (remainder filled in from reference TRBV18 and TRBJ2-2): NAGVMQNPRHLVRRRGQEARLRCSPMKGHSHVYWYRQLPEEGLKFMVYLQKENIIDESGMPKERFSAEFPKEGPSILRIQQVVRGDSAAYFCASSPRGGEIGELFFGEGSRLTVL.

The J gene is TRBJ2-1, the V gene TRBV12-3 or TRBV12-4, with TRBD2 identical over 8 bases. V shed 5 bases, J shed 8 bases, and the junction held 11 bases outside the gene matches. CDR3 length equals 15 residues. The CDR3 loop reads CASSDPGTSRHEQFF. The CDR3 DNA is TGTGCCAGCAGTGATCCCGGGACTAGTCGTCATGAGCAGTTCTTC.

Only a few counts were recorded for this clonotype. This chain connects TRBV20-1 to TRBJ2-7; TRBD2 agrees at 15 bases. The CDR3 runs to 17 residues. Trimming at V came to 6 bases and at J to 6 bases, leaving 15 bases not matched to a gene. Germline V gene data show CDR1 as DFQATT and CDR2 as SNEGSKA (reference sequence). The CDR3, as DNA: TGCAGTGCCAGTGGGACTAGCGGGGGGAACTACCGGGCCGAGCAGTACTTC. It specifies CSASGTSGGNYRAEQYF.

This clonotype was found once. The chain carries TRBV6-6 and TRBJ1-6, with D possibly TRBD1 on 5 matching bases. This CDR3 contains 16 residues. The V gene lost 5 bases and the J gene lost 3 bases, with 14 bases spanning the gap. CDR1 MNHNY and CDR2 SVGAGI come from the germline V gene (reference sequence). DNA of the CDR3: TGTGCCAGCAGTAACCGGGACCGAAGCTATAATTCACCCCTCCACTTT. Translating gives CASSNRDRSYNSPLHF.

There are a few counts of this clonotype. V gene TRBV7-7 combines with J gene TRBJ1-1, with D perhaps TRBD1 (5 bases). This CDR3 spans 16 amino acids. V lost 2 bases, J lost 11 bases, and 24 bases lay in between. Germline CDR1 reads SSHAT; CDR2 reads FNYEAQ (reference sequence). DNA of the CDR3: TGTGCCAGCAGCTTATTCCTCGGGGACTTCGTAGGGGAGGCTTTCTTT. It codes for CASSLFLGDFVGEAFF.

This clonotype was recorded once. Here the CDR3 reads CASSPEGAFNNEQFF. The CDR3, as DNA: TGCGCCAGCAGCCCCGAGGGGGCGTTCAACAATGAGCAGTTCTTC. The chain carries TRBV4-1 and TRBJ2-1; TRBD1 agrees at 7 bases. The ends lost 4 bases at V and 5 bases at J; junction bases unmatched: 8. Per the germline V gene, CDR1 is MGHRA and CDR2 is YSYEKL. There are 15 residues in the CDR3.

V and J are TRBV24-1 and TRBJ2-5; TRBD1 aligns across 8 bases. Germline CDR1 KGHDR, CDR2 SFDVKD. The length of the CDR3 is 15 residues. V was clipped by 4 bases and J by 4 bases; unmatched bases: 7. This CDR3 is CATSELPGGVETQYF. For the CDR3, the DNA is TGTGCCACCAGTGAATTACCAGGGGGCGTAGAGACCCAGTACTTC.

This chain joins TRBV20-1 and TRBJ2-7; D remains unclear. V lost 7 bases and J 0 bases, leaving 13 bases between the germline ends. Germline values: CDR1 DFQATT, CDR2 SNEGSKA (reference sequence). The CDR3 runs to 13 residues. As DNA, the CDR3 is TGCAGTGTAATTGTCGGCGGCTCCTACGAGCAGTACTTC. This codes for CSVIVGGSYEQYF.

CDR3 sequence (DNA): TGTGCCTGGACTCTAGGACTAGCGGGCCGCCTATCCTACGAGCAGTACTTC. This encodes CAWTLGLAGRLSYEQYF. The rearrangement links TRBV30 to TRBJ2-7, with TRBD2 matching 11 bases. Per the germline V gene, CDR1 is GTSNPN and CDR2 is SVGIG (reference sequence). Unmatched junction bases numbered 12, after V lost 4 bases and J lost 1 base. CDR3 length: 17 residues.